The present TCR beta chain was sequenced within a study of PD-L1 blockade in urothelial cancer. Study context: There were a median of around 1,300 T cells in the tumor samples.

The CDR3 has 13 residues. In germline, CDR1 is MNHGY, CDR2 SAAAGT. V was pared by 6 bases and J by 2 bases, with 8 bases between. Study results and limitations: Patients who gained durable benefit had more tumor-infiltrating T lymphocytes.

In regard to this clone: What it recognizes is unknown.

Quantitation of FFPE tumor DNA was performed with amplified housekeeping genes. Some clones are missing from TCRdb's copy, which holds only in-frame ones; the method was immunoSEQ multiplex PCR. The table includes some 35,000 clones, about a third detected once. This receptor was identified in a man between 60 and 70 years old with urothelial cancer. This chain joins TRBV6-8 and TRBJ1-3; tentatively, D is TRBD1 (5 bases). The starting material was tumor tissue, obtained before atezolizumab (anti-PD-L1) treatment. The CDR3 sequence: CASRKGAGNTIYF. The CDR3 region has the DNA TGTGCCAGCAGGAAAGGGGCTGGAAACACCATATATTTT.